This TCR beta chain was captured by sequencing in a study of T cells in Graves' hyperthyroidism and ophthalmopathy. Turning to the study itself: Peripheral blood was taken when the disease was first diagnosed, before any treatment began. Whole-study findings and limits: The blood repertoire included most of the expanded thyroid clonotypes above 0.001.

The germline V gene has CDR1 DFQATT and CDR2 SNEGSKA (reference sequence). J gave up 8 bases and V 2 bases, and 6 bases lay outside the gene matches. This CDR3 is 13 amino acids long. Amplification yielded TCR beta CDR3 regions, with RNA transcripts as the source. The HTBI primer set served for first-round RT-PCR of the TCR CDR3. Using its own MiXCR run on the multiplex PCR reads, TCRdb lists one record per CDR3 protein. There are 330,000 or so distinct CDR3 sequences in the sample; 15% to 20% occur only once, and less than 20% lies in the top ten. For this clonotype: Antigen: not known.

The chain has TRBV20-1 and TRBJ1-2, with 9 bases lining up with TRBD1. This TCR was sampled from a middle-aged woman with Graves' ophthalmopathy. What was sequenced was blood. This CDR3 is CSARSQGASGYTF. For the CDR3, the DNA is TGCAGTGCTAGATCACAGGGGGCGTCCGGCTACACCTTC.